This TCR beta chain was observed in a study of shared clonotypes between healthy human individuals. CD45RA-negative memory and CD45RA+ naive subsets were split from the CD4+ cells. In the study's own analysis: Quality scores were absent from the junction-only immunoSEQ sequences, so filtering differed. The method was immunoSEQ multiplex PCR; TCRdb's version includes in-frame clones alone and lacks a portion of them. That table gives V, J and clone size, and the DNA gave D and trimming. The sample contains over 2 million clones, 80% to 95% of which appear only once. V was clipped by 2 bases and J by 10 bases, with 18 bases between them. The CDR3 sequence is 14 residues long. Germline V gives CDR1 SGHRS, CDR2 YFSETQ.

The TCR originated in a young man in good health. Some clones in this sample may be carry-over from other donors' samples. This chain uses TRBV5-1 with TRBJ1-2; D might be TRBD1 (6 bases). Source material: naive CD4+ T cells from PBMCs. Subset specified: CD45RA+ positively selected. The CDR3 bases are TGCGCCAGCAGCTTTGATAGGGGGGCTGGGCCCTACACCTTC. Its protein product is CASSFDRGAGPYTF.